The text below deals with one TCR beta chain. This clonotype occurred a few times. Its antigen has not been determined. The input lacks base qualities; no much larger clone sits a single base away. The run used an Illumina HiSeq 2500. TCR beta libraries were prepared by quantitative 5'-RACE with molecular barcodes. As for the original processing: A new computational method based on a probabilistic model of VDJ rearrangement was used to identify disease-linked TCR variants. Through fastp at Q25 and MiXCR, TCRdb rebuilt clones from the public reads, retaining in-frame beta chains. Entries are consolidated by CDR3 protein sequence, retaining the most common genes and DNA. TCRdb's processing, not the study's, gives the V and J calls here. For this sample the table gives about 160,000 distinct CDR3 sequences, of which around 42% were detected only once. The ten largest clones add up to roughly 15% of the sample.

The source of the sample is a study of CD8 T cells in ankylosing spondylitis (dated by TCRdb to about 2017). Concerning the study at large: The study profiled T cell receptor beta repertoires in healthy donors and ankylosing spondylitis patients to find disease-linked TCR variants. Peripheral blood samples were taken, and synovial fluid was additionally collected from ankylosing spondylitis patients. The whole study cohort included over a hundred healthy donors and 25 ankylosing spondylitis patients. What the work shows at the level of the full study, not this receptor alone: Some TCR beta motif variants had previously been reported in synovial fluid and blood of reactive arthritis patients, which suggested common disease-initiation mechanisms. According to the report, matched synovial fluid samples from ankylosing spondylitis patients were significantly enriched for the disease-linked clones. Blood from ankylosing spondylitis patients appeared to be characterized by a TCR beta motif composed of several highly homologous amino acid variants. A CD8+ phenotype was shown by the disease-linked clones, which were found at relatively low frequencies in peripheral blood.

Synovial fluid samples and blood samples obtained from the same ankylosing spondylitis patients were matched. CDR1 LNHDA and CDR2 SQIVND are derived from the germline V gene (reference sequence). The junction shows trimming of 3 bases on V and 7 bases on J, plus 13 bases between the germline ends. Including cysteine and phenylalanine, the CDR3 has 14 amino acids. Only the CDR3 region is kept as DNA, spanning 42 bases read in frame from base 1. The rearranged segments are TRBV19 and TRBJ2-1; the D gene is perhaps TRBD1, on 7 matching bases. This receptor was obtained from a male donor with ankylosing spondylitis. What was sequenced was synovial fluid, either unsorted or a sorted T cell fraction (not recorded which). The CDR3 loop reads CASSITGDFNEQFF. The nucleotides read TGTGCCAGTAGTATTACAGGGGACTTTAATGAGCAGTTCTTC.